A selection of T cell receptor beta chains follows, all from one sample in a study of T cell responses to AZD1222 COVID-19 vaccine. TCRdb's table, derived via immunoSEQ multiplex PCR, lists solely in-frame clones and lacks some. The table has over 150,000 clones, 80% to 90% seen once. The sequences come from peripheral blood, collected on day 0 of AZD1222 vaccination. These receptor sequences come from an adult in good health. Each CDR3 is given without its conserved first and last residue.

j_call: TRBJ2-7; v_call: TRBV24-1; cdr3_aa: ATSGGSYEQY
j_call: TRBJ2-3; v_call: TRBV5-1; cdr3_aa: ASSLDNTDTQY
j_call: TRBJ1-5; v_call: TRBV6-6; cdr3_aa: ASSSSTGVVQPQH
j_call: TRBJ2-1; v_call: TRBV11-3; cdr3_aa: ASSLGTSVSEQF
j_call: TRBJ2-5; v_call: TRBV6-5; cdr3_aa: ASSYSGRVGTQY
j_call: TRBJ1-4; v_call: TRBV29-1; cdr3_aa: SVAVMGGGNEKLF
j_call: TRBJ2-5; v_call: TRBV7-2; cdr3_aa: ASSFGLQETQY
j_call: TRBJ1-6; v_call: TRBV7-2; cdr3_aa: ASSPRSSYNSPLH
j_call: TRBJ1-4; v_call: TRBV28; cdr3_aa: ASSFGGANEKLF
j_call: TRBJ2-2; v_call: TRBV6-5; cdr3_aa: ASFRGDTGELF
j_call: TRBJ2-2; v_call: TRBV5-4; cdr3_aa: ASNIRSGQGATGELF
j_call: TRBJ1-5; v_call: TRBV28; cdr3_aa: ASSWTGVGQPQH
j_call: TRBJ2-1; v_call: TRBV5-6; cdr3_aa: ASSQPGLGHNEQF
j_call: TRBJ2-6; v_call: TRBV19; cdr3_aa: ASSILPQISGANVLT
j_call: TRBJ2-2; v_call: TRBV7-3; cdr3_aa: ASSPGAANTGELF
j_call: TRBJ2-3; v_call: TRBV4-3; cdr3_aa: ASSNPALAGGSENTQY